The table lists the clone carrying this T cell receptor (beta chain) with a few counts. Its antigen is undetermined. TCRdb ran MiXCR on the reads and lists one entry per CDR3 protein. The data show some 480,000 distinct CDR3 sequences, with more than 30% seen just once and 15% to 20% held by the top ten. The CDR3 consists of 19 residues. Germline CDR1 and CDR2: ENHRY and SYGVKD. V was clipped by 4 bases and J by 4 bases; unmatched bases: 16. The source of the sample is a study of T cell repertoires in cytomegalovirus infection. On the study more broadly: TCR beta signatures that were public indicated CMV infection and matching HLA type.

The sequence was collected from a human donor in good health (CMV status not recorded). Some clones in this sample may be carry-over from other donors' samples. Source: cultured PBMCs, taken from culture after CMV antigen stimulation. This chain connects TRBV10-3 to TRBJ1-6; 7 bases are a match to TRBD1. CDR3 loop: CAISVTAGTENGYNSPLHF. The CDR3 DNA is TGTGCCATCAGTGTGACCGCCGGGACAGAGAATGGGTATAATTCACCCCTCCACTTT.